These T cell receptor beta chains were read from a single sample in a study of shared clonotypes between healthy human individuals. Produced via immunoSEQ multiplex PCR; TCRdb's table is partial and in-frame only. The sample lists about 710,000 clones, around 70% seen once, with less than 2% in the top ten. The material sequenced was memory CD4+ T cells sorted from blood. These receptors were taken from a woman aged 25-40 years in good health. The CDR3 runs from the conserved cysteine through the conserved F or W. The D gene is left open where the match is weak. Clone size is stated in some rows and not others, as once, few, many or a class when expanded.

j_gene,v_gene,abundance,d_gene,CDR3aa
TRBJ2-2,TRBV25-1,NA,TRBD1,CASTGQGVTGELFF
TRBJ1-2,TRBV29-1,NA,NA,CSVGQLYGYTF
TRBJ2-7,TRBV5-4,once,TRBD2,CASSLGPLASAYEQYF
TRBJ2-7,TRBV27,NA,NA,CASSFLGVQGTRYF
TRBJ2-1,TRBV25-1,NA,TRBD1,CASSDPTGGSEQFF
TRBJ1-1,TRBV18,few,NA,CASSPGTNTEAFF
TRBJ2-3,TRBV9,NA,NA,CASSVVSSDTQYF
TRBJ2-7,TRBV19,NA,NA,CASSIGGSRPVYEQYF
TRBJ2-3,TRBV27,NA,TRBD2,CASSLTPPRAGGRRNTQYF
TRBJ1-5,TRBV5-6,NA,TRBD1,CASSLGTGRIRNQPQHF
TRBJ2-3,TRBV9,medium-sized,NA,CASSVGPPDTQYF
TRBJ1-1,TRBV28,NA,TRBD1,CASSLHPTGNPPAFF
TRBJ2-7,TRBV6-5,NA,NA,CASSYRSEQYF
TRBJ2-1,TRBV14,NA,NA,CASSQARDWGYNEQFF
TRBJ1-5,TRBV5-5,NA,TRBD1,CASSGGFGQGAQPQHF
TRBJ2-7,TRBV1,NA,NA,CTSSQDTPGNEQYF
TRBJ2-3,TRBV7-2,NA,NA,CASSPSYSTDTQYF
TRBJ2-1,TRBV5-1,NA,TRBD2,CASSQSSGAYNEQFF
TRBJ1-5,TRBV5-4,few,NA,CASSPAQPQHF
TRBJ2-5,TRBV2,NA,NA,CASSETGQETQYF
TRBJ2-3,TRBV19,NA,NA,CASKRHSTDTQYF
TRBJ2-7,TRBV14,NA,NA,CASSFQYLGRGTYEQYF
TRBJ2-7,TRBV19,NA,NA,CASSIEAFSYEQYF
TRBJ2-7,TRBV28,once,TRBD2,CASSLMGGGRALLEQYF
TRBJ1-1,TRBV11-2,few,NA,CASSLVRYGTEAFF
TRBJ2-5,TRBV19,few,TRBD2,CASSIDWTSRWKYF
TRBJ2-3,TRBV4-1,NA,TRBD2,CASSQDTIAGLASVDTQYF
TRBJ1-5,TRBV5-8,few,NA,CASSHLVQTDSNQPQHF